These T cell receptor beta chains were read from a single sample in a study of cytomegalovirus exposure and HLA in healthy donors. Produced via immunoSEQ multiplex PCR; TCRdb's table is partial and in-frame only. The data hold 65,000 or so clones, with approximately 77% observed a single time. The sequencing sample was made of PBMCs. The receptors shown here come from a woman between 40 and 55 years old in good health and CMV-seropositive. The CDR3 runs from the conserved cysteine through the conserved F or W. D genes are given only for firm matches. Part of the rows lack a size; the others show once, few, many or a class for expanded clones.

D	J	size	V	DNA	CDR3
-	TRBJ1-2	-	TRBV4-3	TGCGCCAGCAGCCAAGATCCAGGGCTCTCCTATGGCTACACCTTC	CASSQDPGLSYGYTF
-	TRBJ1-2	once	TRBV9	TGTGCCAGCAGCGTGCAGGAACCATGGCTACAGACCTTC	CASSVQEPWLQTF
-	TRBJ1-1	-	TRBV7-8	TGTGCCAGCAGCTTAGCGAACAGCGGGGGCACTGAAGCTTTCTTT	CASSLANSGGTEAFF
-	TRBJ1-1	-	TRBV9	TGTGCCAGCAGCGAGGGGGGGCAGATGAACACTGAAGCTTTCTTT	CASSEGGQMNTEAFF
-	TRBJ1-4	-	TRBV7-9	TGTGCCAGCAGCTTAGAAGGTACGCGGCTGTTTTTT	CASSLEGTRLFF
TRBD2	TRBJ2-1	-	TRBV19	TGTGCCAGTACTCCGGGACTAGCGGCGTACAATGAGCAGTTCTTC	CASTPGLAAYNEQFF
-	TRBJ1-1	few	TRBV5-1	TGCGCCAGCAGCTTGAGCGGTCCTCAAACTGAAGCTTTCTTT	CASSLSGPQTEAFF
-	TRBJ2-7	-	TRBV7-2	TGTGCCAGCAGCCAGGGCACATCTTTCTACGAGCAGTACTTC	CASSQGTSFYEQYF
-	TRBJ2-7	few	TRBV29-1	TGCAGCGCCGCTACAGGGTCTTTCTACGAGCAGTACTTC	CSAATGSFYEQYF
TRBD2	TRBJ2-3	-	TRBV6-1	TGTGCCAGCAGTCCGCCCGGGGGGGCCTCGTATACGCAGTATTTT	CASSPPGGASYTQYF
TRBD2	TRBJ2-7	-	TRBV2	TGTGCCAGCAGAGCCGGGACTACCCGTTACGAGCAGTACTTC	CASRAGTTRYEQYF
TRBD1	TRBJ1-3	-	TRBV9	TGTGCCAGCAGCCCGGCCGGGACAGGGTACTCTGGAAACACCATATATTTT	CASSPAGTGYSGNTIYF
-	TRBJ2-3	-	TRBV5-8	TGTGCCAGCAGCTTGGGGCACACAGATACGCAGTATTTT	CASSLGHTDTQYF
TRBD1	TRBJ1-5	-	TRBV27	TGTGCCAGCAGTTCCGGGACAGGTTACAATCAGCCCCAGCATTTT	CASSSGTGYNQPQHF
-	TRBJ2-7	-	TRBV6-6	TGTGCCAGCAGCCTTCGCCTCAGCGACTCCTACGAGCAGTACTTC	CASSLRLSDSYEQYF
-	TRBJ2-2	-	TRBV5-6	TGTGCCAGCAGCCCTACCGGGGGGCGCCGGACCGGGGAGCTGTTTTTT	CASSPTGGRRTGELFF
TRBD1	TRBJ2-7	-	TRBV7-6	TGTGCCAGCAGCTCGGACAGGTTCTACGAGCAGTACTTC	CASSSDRFYEQYF
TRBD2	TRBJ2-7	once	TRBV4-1	TGCGCCAGCAGCCAACGTCTAGCGGGGGGTTACTACGAGCAGTACTTC	CASSQRLAGGYYEQYF
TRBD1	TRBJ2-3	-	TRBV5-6	TGTGCCAGCAGGATGACAGGGGTAGATACGCAGTATTTT	CASRMTGVDTQYF
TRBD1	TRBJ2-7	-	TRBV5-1	TGCGCCAGCAGCTTGGATGGACAGGGGGCGCGTGAGCAGTACTTC	CASSLDGQGAREQYF
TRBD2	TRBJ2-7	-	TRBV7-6	TGTGCCAGCAGCCCGGGGCGGGGGGTAGAAAGCGAGCAGTACTTC	CASSPGRGVESEQYF
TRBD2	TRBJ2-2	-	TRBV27	TGTGCCAGCAGCAGGACTAGCGGGGGACCGAACACCGGGGAGCTGTTTTTT	CASSRTSGGPNTGELFF
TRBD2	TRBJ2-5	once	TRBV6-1	TGTGCCAGCAGTGAACTAGCGGGGGGGCAAGAGACCCAGTACTTC	CASSELAGGQETQYF
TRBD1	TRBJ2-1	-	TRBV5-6	TGTGCCAGCAGCTTCCAACAGGGGCGATTCTCCTACAATGAGCAGTTCTTC	CASSFQQGRFSYNEQFF
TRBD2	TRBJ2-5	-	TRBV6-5	TGTGCCAGCAGTTCCTTAGCGGGCCAAGAGACCCAGTACTTC	CASSSLAGQETQYF
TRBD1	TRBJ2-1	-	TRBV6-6	TGTGCCAGCAGTTACATGACAGGGACCAATGAGCAGTTCTTC	CASSYMTGTNEQFF
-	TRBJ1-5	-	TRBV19	TGTGCCAGTACCACCTTCTCCAGTTCGCTCCAGCATTTT	CASTTFSSSLQHF
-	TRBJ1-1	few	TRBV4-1	TGCGCCAGCAGCCAACTAGCAGAAGGTACCGAAGCTTTCTTT	CASSQLAEGTEAFF
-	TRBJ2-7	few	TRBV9	TGTGCCAGCAGCGTAGCGGCGGGCTACGAGCAGTACTTC	CASSVAAGYEQYF
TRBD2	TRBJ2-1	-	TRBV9	TGTGCCAGCAGCGCGAGCGGGGGAGGTAATGAGCAGTTCTTC	CASSASGGGNEQFF
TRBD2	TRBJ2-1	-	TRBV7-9	TGTGCCAGCAGCTTAGGCGGGGGGGCTTCCTACAATGAGCAGTTCTTC	CASSLGGGASYNEQFF
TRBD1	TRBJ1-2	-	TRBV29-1	TGCAGCGTTGAACAGGGGGTCTATGGCTACACCTTC	CSVEQGVYGYTF
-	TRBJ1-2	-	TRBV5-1	TGCGCCAGCAGCGCGGACAAGGCATATGGCTACACCTTC	CASSADKAYGYTF
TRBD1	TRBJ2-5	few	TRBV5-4	TGTGCCAGCAGAAGAGGGACAGTTCAAGAGACCCAGTACTTC	CASRRGTVQETQYF
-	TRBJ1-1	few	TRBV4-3	TGCGCCAGCAGCCAAGATCTGGAGCAGAACACTGAAGCTTTCTTT	CASSQDLEQNTEAFF
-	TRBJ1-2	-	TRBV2	TGTGCCAGCAGTGTCCTTACACGGGTCTACACCTTC	CASSVLTRVYTF
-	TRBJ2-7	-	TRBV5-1	TGCGCCAGCAGTTACGGGTCCAACTACGAGCAGTACTTC	CASSYGSNYEQYF
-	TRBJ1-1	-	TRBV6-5	TGTGCCACCACAATCCGGGGAACTGAAGCTTTCTTT	CATTIRGTEAFF
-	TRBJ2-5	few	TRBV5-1	TGCGCCAGCAGCTTGGGGTCGGGGGTCGGGGAGACCCAGTACTTC	CASSLGSGVGETQYF
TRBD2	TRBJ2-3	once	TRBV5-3	TGTGCCAGAAGCTTGGCTAGCGGGGGGGCCGGTCCCACAGATACGCAGTATTTT	CARSLASGGAGPTDTQYF
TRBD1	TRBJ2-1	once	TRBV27	TGTGCCAGCAGTTCGCGGACAGGTGGTGGGGATGAGCAGTTCTTC	CASSSRTGGGDEQFF
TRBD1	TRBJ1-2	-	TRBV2	TGTGCCAAAGGGACAGCCTCTTATGGCTACACCTTC	CAKGTASYGYTF
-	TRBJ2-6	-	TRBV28	TGTGCCAGCAGTCCCGGGGAGGCCTCTGGGGCCAACGTCCTGACTTTC	CASSPGEASGANVLTF
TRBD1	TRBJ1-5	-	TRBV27	TGTGCCAGCAGCGGGACAGCGGCGTATAGCAATCAGCCCCAGCATTTT	CASSGTAAYSNQPQHF
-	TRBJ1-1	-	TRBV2	TGTGCCAGCAGTGAATGGGGATCGGGGAGCACTGAAGCTTTCTTT	CASSEWGSGSTEAFF
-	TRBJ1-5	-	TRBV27	TGTGCCAGCAGTTTCATAGGGGAGGGTCAGCCCCAGCATTTT	CASSFIGEGQPQHF
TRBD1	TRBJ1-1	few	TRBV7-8	TGTGCCAGCAGCTCGGACAGGGCGGTCGCTGAAGCTTTCTTT	CASSSDRAVAEAFF
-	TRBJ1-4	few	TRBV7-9	TGTGCCAGCACCTTCTCCCTTAATAATGAAAAACTGTTTTTT	CASTFSLNNEKLFF
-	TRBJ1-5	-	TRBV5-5	TGTGCCAGCAGCCCGGGGGTTAGCAATCAGCCCCAGCATTTT	CASSPGVSNQPQHF
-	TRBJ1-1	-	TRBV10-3	TGTGCCATCAGTGAGTCAACGACACTGAACACTGAAGCTTTCTTT	CAISESTTLNTEAFF
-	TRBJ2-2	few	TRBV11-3	TGTGCCAGCAGCTTGGGGCCCCATACCGGGGAGCTGTTTTTT	CASSLGPHTGELFF